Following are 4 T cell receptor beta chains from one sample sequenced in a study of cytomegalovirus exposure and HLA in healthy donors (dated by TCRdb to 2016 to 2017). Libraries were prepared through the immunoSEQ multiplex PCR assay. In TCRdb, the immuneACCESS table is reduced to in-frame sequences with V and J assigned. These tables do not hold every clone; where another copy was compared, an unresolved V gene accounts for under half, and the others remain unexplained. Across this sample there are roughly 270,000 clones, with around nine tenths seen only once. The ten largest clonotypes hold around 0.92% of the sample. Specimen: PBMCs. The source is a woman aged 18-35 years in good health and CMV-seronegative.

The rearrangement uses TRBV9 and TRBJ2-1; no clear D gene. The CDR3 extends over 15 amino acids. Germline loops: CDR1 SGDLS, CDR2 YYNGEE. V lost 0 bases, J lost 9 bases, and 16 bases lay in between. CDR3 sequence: CASSVESRPLGEQFF. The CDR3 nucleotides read TGTGCCAGCAGCGTAGAGTCGCGGCCTCTGGGTGAGCAGTTCTTC.

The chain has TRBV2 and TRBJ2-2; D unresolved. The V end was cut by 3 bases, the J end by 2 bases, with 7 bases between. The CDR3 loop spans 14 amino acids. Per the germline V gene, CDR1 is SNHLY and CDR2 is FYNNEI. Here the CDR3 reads CASSDRINTGELFF. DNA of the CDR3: TGTGCCAGCAGTGACAGGATCAACACCGGGGAGCTGTTTTTT.

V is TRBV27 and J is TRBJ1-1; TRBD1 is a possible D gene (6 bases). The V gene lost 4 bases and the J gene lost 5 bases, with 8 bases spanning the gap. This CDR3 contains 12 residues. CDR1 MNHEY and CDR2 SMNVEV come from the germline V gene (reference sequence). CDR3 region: CASSSTGTEAFF. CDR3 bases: TGTGCCAGCAGTTCGACAGGAACTGAAGCTTTCTTT.

CDR3 protein: CAWSVGTAIANYGYTF. DNA of the CDR3: TGTGCCTGGAGCGTGGGGACAGCGATTGCCAACTATGGCTACACCTTC. The chain recombines TRBV30 with TRBJ1-2; 7 bases agree with TRBD1. CDR1 and CDR2 from the germline V gene are GTSNPN and SVGIG (reference sequence). This CDR3 region has 16 residues. V dropped 3 bases and J dropped 2; count of bases not matched to a gene: 12.